This T cell receptor beta chain was captured by sequencing in a study of cytomegalovirus exposure and HLA in healthy donors. Study summary: In terms of ancestry, the Caucasian-associated cluster contained roughly 80% of the approximately 420 genotyped donors.

A note on this clone: Antigen: not known.

V lost 7 bases and J lost 3; bases outside the gene matches: 14. Germline V gene sequence: CDR1 SNHLY, CDR2 FYNNEI. The CDR3 runs to 16 residues. Notes on the study in general: CMV serostatus was the sole immune exposure data available. DRB1 showed the most TCR associations and HLA-C the fewest in a later analysis, as rates varied by HLA locus.

PCR involved 60 Vbeta and 13 Jbeta primers. Measured with immunoSEQ multiplex PCR; TCRdb has only the in-frame clones, and not every one. The sample includes 85,000 to 120,000 clones, roughly 73% of them seen just once. The TCR sequence derives from a man aged 40-50 years in good health and CMV-seronegative. Material for sequencing was PBMCs. V and J are TRBV2 and TRBJ2-7, with 8 bases aligning to TRBD2. CDR3 in amino acids: CASTPNGLAGGYEQYF. CDR3 nucleotide sequence: TGTGCCAGCACCCCGAATGGTCTAGCGGGCGGCTACGAGCAGTACTTC.